The sequence of this T cell receptor (beta chain) was determined in a study of memory CD4+ T cells and cytomegalovirus serostatus. At the level of the study: Healthy Belgian adult donors included several CMV-positive and around 25 CMV-negative people. Study-wide points: CD4+ memory repertoires contained about two fifths of the roughly 150 reported CMV TCRbeta sequences.

The V and J ends lost 5 bases and 3 bases respectively, with 11 bases between them. This CDR3 has 13 amino acids. CDR1 SQVTM and CDR2 ANQGSEA come from the germline V gene. The sort gate was single viable CD3+CD4+CD8-CD45RO+ cells for memory CD4+ T cells. CMV serostatus came from serum IgG against pp150, pp28, p38, p52. After thawing, CD4+ T cells were positively selected. Profiling relied on immunoSEQ multiplex PCR, and the TCRdb table lists in-frame clones only, not all of them. The data contain 35,000 to 50,000 clones, roughly four fifths of them singletons. This clone has a single count. Its specificity is unknown.

The receptor was isolated from an adult in good health and CMV-seronegative. The sequenced sample consisted of memory CD4+ T cells from blood. The chain combines TRBV29-1 with TRBJ2-4, with D perhaps TRBD1 (5 bases). The CDR3 loop is CSVKSGNKNIQYF. Written as DNA, the CDR3 is TGCAGCGTTAAATCAGGGAACAAAAACATTCAGTACTTC.